Sequencing of this T cell receptor beta chain was carried out in a study of T cell responses to AZD1222 COVID-19 vaccine. V lost 6 bases, J lost 7 bases, and 10 bases lay in between. This CDR3 region has 13 residues. Germline loops: CDR1 SEHNR, CDR2 FQNEAQ (reference sequence). The data were produced by immunoSEQ multiplex PCR, yet TCRdb's version contains in-frame clones alone and is incomplete. The sample gives 180,000 or so clones, roughly 90% of which show up once; around 1.6% is in the top ten. V gene TRBV7-9 combines with J gene TRBJ1-6; a weak D match, TRBD1 (5 bases). The specimen comprised peripheral blood, sampled 28 days after the second AZD1222 dose. The sequence derives from an adult who received the AZD1222 COVID-19 vaccine. CDR3 amino acids: CASSKTANSPLHF. CDR3 in DNA: TGTGCCAGCAGTAAGACAGCAAATTCACCCCTCCACTTT. Drawing the rest from reference TRBV7-9 and TRBJ1-6, the complete variable domain is DTGVSQNPRHKITKRGQNVTFRCDPISEHNRLYWYRQTLGQGPEFLTYFQNEAQLEKSRLLSDRFSAERPKGSFSTLEIQRTEQGDSAMYLCASSKTANSPLHFGNGTRLTVT.